One and the same sample provided the 25 T cell receptor beta chains below, sequenced in a study of T cell responses to AZD1222 COVID-19 vaccine. Generated by immunoSEQ multiplex PCR, the TCRdb table keeps only in-frame clones and is missing some. The profile shows under 60,000 clones, around 91% of them singletons. The sequences come from peripheral blood, collected 28 days after the second AZD1222 dose. These receptor sequences come from an adult who received the AZD1222 COVID-19 vaccine.

CDR3 protein: CAISEPDSYNEQFF. In DNA, the CDR3 is TGTGCCATCAGTGAGCCGGACTCCTACAATGAGCAGTTCTTC. V usage is TRBV10-3 and J usage is TRBJ2-1; D unresolved. Trimming pared 2 bases from V and 0 bases from J, leaving 5 bases between. The CDR3 length is 14 residues. Germline V gives CDR1 ENHRY, CDR2 SYGVKD.

The chain links TRBV5-1 to TRBJ1-3; TRBD1 matches at 7 bases. The J segment lost 0 bases and the V segment lost 0 bases, leaving 9 bases of the junction unmatched. The CDR3 is 18 amino acids. Per germline, CDR1 SGHRS and CDR2 YFSETQ. CDR3 loop: CASSLVPGHRGSGNTIYF. CDR3 sequence (DNA): TGCGCCAGCAGCTTGGTCCCGGGGCACAGGGGCTCTGGAAACACCATATATTTT.

The chain has TRBV5-1 and TRBJ1-1; possible D gene TRBD1, 6 bases. There are 14 residues in the CDR3. The V gene lost 2 bases and the J gene lost 3 bases, with 11 bases spanning the gap. Germline-derived CDR1 and CDR2 are SGHRS and YFSETQ. CDR3 protein: CASSLQGPDTEAFF. CDR3 coding DNA: TGCGCCAGCAGCTTACAGGGTCCCGACACTGAAGCTTTCTTT.

J is TRBJ1-1 and V is TRBV7-3; a weak D match, TRBD1 (5 bases). Germline V gene sequence: CDR1 SGHTA, CDR2 FQGTGA. Deletions cut 1 base from V and 2 bases from J, with 8 bases between. The CDR3 has 14 amino acids. The CDR3: CASSLNQGNTEAFF. Here the CDR3 DNA reads TGTGCCAGCAGCTTAAATCAGGGAAACACTGAAGCTTTCTTT.

The chain employs TRBV10-3 and TRBJ2-7; 11 bases map to TRBD2. The CDR3 has 13 residues. The V gene's germline CDR1 is ENHRY and CDR2 SYGVKD. V gave up 11 bases and J gave up 5 bases; unmatched junction bases: 8. The CDR3 sequence is CASRGTSGDEQYF. CDR3 DNA sequence: TGTGCCTCCAGGGGGACTAGCGGAGACGAGCAGTACTTC.

The V and J genes are TRBV5-1 and TRBJ2-1; 8 bases fit TRBD1. The CDR3 covers 17 residues. CDR1 is SGHRS, CDR2 YFSETQ, per germline. Unmatched junction bases numbered 10, after V lost 4 bases and J lost 1 base. The CDR3 coding sequence is TGCGCCAGCAGCCCCGGGACAGGTAAAGCTTCCTACAATGAGCAGTTCTTC. Amino acids: CASSPGTGKASYNEQFF. Looking up the rest from reference TRBV5-1 and TRBJ2-1 gives the full variable domain: KAGVTQTPRYLIKTRGQQVTLSCSPISGHRSVSWYQQTPGQGLQFLFEYFSETQRNKGNFPGRFSGRQFSNSRSEMNVSTLELGDSALYLCASSPGTGKASYNEQFFGPGTRLTVL.

This rearrangement joins TRBV14 to TRBJ1-3; D is perhaps TRBD1 (6 bases). The germline V and J ends were trimmed by 0 bases and 2 bases, with 14 bases remaining between them. The CDR3 spans 17 residues. Germline CDR1 is SGHDN and CDR2 is FVKESK. CDR3 protein: CASSQDYGGGTGNTIYF. CDR3 sequence (DNA): TGTGCCAGCAGCCAAGATTACGGCGGGGGCACTGGAAACACCATATATTTT. Filled out from reference TRBV14 and TRBJ1-3, the complete variable domain reads EAGVTQFPSHSVIEKGQTVTLRCDPISGHDNLYWYRRVMGKEIKFLLHFVKESKQDESGMPNNRFLAERTGGTYSTLKVQPAELEDSGVYFCASSQDYGGGTGNTIYFGEGSWLTVV.

CDR3 amino acids: CASPFFCLNEQFF. CDR3 coding DNA: TGCGCCAGCCCCTTTTTCTGCCTCAATGAGCAGTTCTTC. The chain carries TRBV5-1 and TRBJ2-1; D is ambiguous. This CDR3 is 13 amino acids long. Germline CDR1 and CDR2: SGHRS and YFSETQ. V was trimmed by 7 bases and J by 6 bases, leaving 14 bases between them.

This clone was found once. V usage is TRBV9 and J usage is TRBJ1-2, with a possible D match to TRBD1 (6 bases). CDR1 and CDR2 from the germline V gene are SGDLS and YYNGEE. Trimming shortened V by 3 bases and J by 3 bases, and 21 bases separated the two germline ends. The CDR3 loop spans 17 amino acids. In nucleotides, the CDR3 is TGTGCCAGCAGCGCCAACTCTGACGGGGACAACTACTATGGCTACACCTTC. Residues: CASSANSDGDNYYGYTF.

The CDR3 loop reads CASSVDGRESTIYF. CDR3 bases: TGTGCCAGCAGCGTAGACGGGAGGGAAAGCACCATATATTTT. This sequence joins TRBV9 and TRBJ1-3; D is undetermined. Germline values: CDR1 SGDLS, CDR2 YYNGEE. The V gene lost 0 bases and the J gene lost 9 bases, with 13 bases spanning the gap. This CDR3 has 14 amino acids. The variable domain in full, with the rest retrieved from reference TRBV9 and TRBJ1-3, is DSGVTQTPKHLITATGQRVTLRCSPRSGDLSVYWYQQSLDQGLQFLIQYYNGEERAKGNILERFSAQQFPDLHSELNLSSLELGDSALYFCASSVDGRESTIYFGEGSWLTVV.

This chain links TRBV6-6 with TRBJ1-2; D call uncertain. Trimming cost V 0 bases and J 2 bases, with 10 bases left between them. This CDR3 has 15 amino acids. Germline CDR1 MNHNY, CDR2 SVGAGI (reference sequence). The CDR3 bases are TGTGCCAGCAGTTACTCAGGCCGGCCGAACTATGGCTACACCTTC. This encodes CASSYSGRPNYGYTF.

The chain has TRBV4-1 and TRBJ2-3; D call uncertain. This CDR3 is built from 14 residues. Germline V gives CDR1 MGHRA, CDR2 YSYEKL. V gave up 0 bases and J gave up 7 bases, with 11 bases separating them. The CDR3: CASSQDGPRNTQYF. The CDR3 DNA reads TGCGCCAGCAGCCAAGATGGGCCGCGGAATACGCAGTATTTT.

The rearrangement uses TRBV10-3 and TRBJ2-2; 9 positions agree with TRBD2. The CDR3 spans 16 residues. The germline V gene encodes CDR1 ENHRY and CDR2 SYGVKD. J lost 7 bases, V lost 2 bases, and 8 bases had no gene match. The CDR3 sequence: CAISEVASGEGGELFF. CDR3 nucleotides: TGTGCCATCAGTGAGGTGGCTAGCGGGGAGGGCGGGGAGCTGTTTTTT.

V and J are TRBV24-1 and TRBJ2-3, with TRBD2 matching over 11 bases. The CDR3 has 17 amino acids. Trimming at V came to 3 bases and at J to 0 bases, leaving 4 bases not matched to a gene. Per the germline V gene, CDR1 is KGHDR and CDR2 is SFDVKD. The CDR3 DNA follows: TGTGCCACCAGTGATAGTACTAGCGGGAGAAGCACAGATACGCAGTATTTT. As protein: CATSDSTSGRSTDTQYF.

The chain joins TRBV2 to TRBJ1-1; no clear D. V was clipped by 8 bases and J by 5 bases, with 15 bases between them. This CDR3 region has 13 residues. Germline V CDR1 and CDR2: SNHLY, FYNNEI. The CDR3 is CASGDEMSTEAFF. The CDR3 coding sequence is TGTGCCAGCGGAGACGAAATGTCAACTGAAGCTTTCTTT.

The chain employs TRBV5-1 and TRBJ1-1, with D unclear. CDR1 and CDR2 from the germline V gene are SGHRS and YFSETQ. V lost 1 base and J lost 0, with 7 bases in between. This CDR3 has 14 residues. As DNA, the CDR3 is TGCGCCAGCAGCTTGTCTGGGATGAACACTGAAGCTTTCTTT. It specifies CASSLSGMNTEAFF.

This clone was counted once. This sequence joins TRBV4-1 and TRBJ1-3, with D possibly being TRBD1 (5 bases). CDR3 size: 17 residues. Germline loops: CDR1 MGHRA, CDR2 YSYEKL. V lost 2 bases and J lost 0, with 14 bases in between. CDR3 DNA: TGCGCCAGCAGCCAACCCCACGGGGGAAGCTCTGGAAACACCATATATTTT. Encoded protein: CASSQPHGGSSGNTIYF.

This clone has more than one count but fewer than ten. The chain joins TRBV29-1 to TRBJ2-7, with D possibly being TRBD1 (5 bases). Germline lookup yields CDR1 SQVTM and CDR2 ANQGSEA. V was cut by 5 bases and J by 6 bases, with 11 bases left in between. The CDR3 has 11 residues. The DNA of the CDR3 is TGCAGCGTTCTAGGGGATCGCGAGCAGTACTTC. Translated: CSVLGDREQYF.

The chain uses TRBV18 and TRBJ2-6; TRBD1 aligns across 9 bases. CDR3 length: 17 amino acids. V dropped 8 bases and J dropped 0; count of bases not matched to a gene: 8. Germline lookup yields CDR1 KGHSH and CDR2 LQKENI. The CDR3 protein is CASRAGQGISGANVLTF. CDR3 nucleotide sequence: TGTGCCAGCCGCGCGGGACAGGGTATCTCTGGGGCCAACGTCCTGACTTTC. The full variable domain, rest sourced from reference TRBV18 and TRBJ2-6, is NAGVMQNPRHLVRRRGQEARLRCSPMKGHSHVYWYRQLPEEGLKFMVYLQKENIIDESGMPKERFSAEFPKEGPSILRIQQVVRGDSAAYFCASRAGQGISGANVLTFGAGSRLTVL.

This chain connects TRBV7-8 to TRBJ2-3; TRBD2 agrees at 10 bases. V was pared by 5 bases and J by 0 bases, with 5 bases of the junction left unmatched. The CDR3 sequence is 16 residues long. The germline V gene has CDR1 SGHVS and CDR2 FQNEAQ. In nucleotides, the CDR3 is TGTGCCAGCAGCCGAGCGGGGGGGCCTAGCACAGATACGCAGTATTTT. This translates into CASSRAGGPSTDTQYF.

The chain is built from TRBV27 and TRBJ2-5; unclear D gene. Trimming took off 5 bases at V and 4 bases at J, with 17 bases between the two ends. The CDR3 covers 15 residues. The germline V gene has CDR1 MNHEY and CDR2 SMNVEV (reference sequence). Written as DNA, the CDR3 is TGTGCCAGCAGTCCCCTCCATAGAATGGGAGAGACCCAGTACTTC. Its translation: CASSPLHRMGETQYF.

V usage is TRBV5-1 and J usage is TRBJ1-4; TRBD1 aligns across 7 bases. This CDR3 has 15 residues. J was trimmed by 6 bases and V by 4 bases; bases with no gene match: 9. Germline V gives CDR1 SGHRS, CDR2 YFSETQ. The CDR3: CASSPDRVSDEKLFF. The CDR3 coding sequence is TGCGCCAGCAGCCCCGACAGGGTTAGCGATGAAAAACTGTTTTTT.

The rearrangement uses TRBV19 and TRBJ1-4, with a possible D match to TRBD1 (5 bases). There are 15 residues in the CDR3. The V end lost 5 bases, the J end lost 0 bases, and 10 bases lay between the germline ends. Germline V lookup: CDR1 LNHDA, CDR2 SQIVND (reference sequence). This chain's CDR3 is CASSVDSATNEKLFF. The CDR3 region has the DNA TGTGCCAGTAGTGTTGACAGTGCAACTAATGAAAAACTGTTTTTT.

This chain uses TRBV7-9 with TRBJ1-2; TRBD1 might be the D (5 bases). The CDR3 consists of 14 residues. V lost 5 bases to trimming and J lost 5 bases, with 15 bases between them. CDR1 SEHNR and CDR2 FQNEAQ come from the germline V gene (reference sequence). CDR3: CASSPGAEGYGYTF. CDR3 bases: TGTGCCAGCAGCCCAGGCGCGGAGGGGTATGGCTACACCTTC.

The rearrangement links TRBV18 to TRBJ1-2, with D tentatively TRBD1 (6 bases). Germline CDR1 reads KGHSH; CDR2 reads LQKENI. The CDR3 covers 16 residues. The germline V and J ends were trimmed by 0 bases and 6 bases, with 17 bases remaining between them. The DNA for the CDR3 is TGTGCCAGCTCACCACCGGGCAGGGGCCCTAGGGATGGCTACACCTTC. The encoded protein is CASSPPGRGPRDGYTF.